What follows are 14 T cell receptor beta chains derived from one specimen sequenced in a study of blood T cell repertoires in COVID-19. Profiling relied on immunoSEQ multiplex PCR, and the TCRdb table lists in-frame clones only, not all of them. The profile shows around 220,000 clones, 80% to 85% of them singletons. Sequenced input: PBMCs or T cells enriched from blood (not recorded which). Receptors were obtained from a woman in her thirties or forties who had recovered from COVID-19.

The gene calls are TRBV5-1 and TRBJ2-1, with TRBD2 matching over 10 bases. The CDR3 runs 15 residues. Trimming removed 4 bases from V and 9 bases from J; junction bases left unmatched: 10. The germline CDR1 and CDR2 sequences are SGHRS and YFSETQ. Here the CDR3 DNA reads TGCGCCAGCAGCCCCCGGGAGCTAGCGGGAGTTGAGCAGTTCTTC. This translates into CASSPRELAGVEQFF.

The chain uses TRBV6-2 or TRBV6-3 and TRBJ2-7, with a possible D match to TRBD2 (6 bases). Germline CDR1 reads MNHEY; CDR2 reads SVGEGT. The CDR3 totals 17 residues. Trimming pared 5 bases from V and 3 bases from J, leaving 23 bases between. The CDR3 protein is CASSDPSSPRRGYEQYV. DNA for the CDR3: TGTGCCAGCAGTGATCCCTCGTCACCAAGGAGGGGCTACGAGCAGTACGTC.

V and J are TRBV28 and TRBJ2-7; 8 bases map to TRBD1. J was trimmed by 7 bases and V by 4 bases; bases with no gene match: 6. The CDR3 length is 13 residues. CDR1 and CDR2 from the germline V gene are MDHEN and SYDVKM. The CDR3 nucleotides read TGTGCCAGCAGTTGGACAGGGCCGAAGGAGCAGTACTTC. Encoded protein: CASSWTGPKEQYF.

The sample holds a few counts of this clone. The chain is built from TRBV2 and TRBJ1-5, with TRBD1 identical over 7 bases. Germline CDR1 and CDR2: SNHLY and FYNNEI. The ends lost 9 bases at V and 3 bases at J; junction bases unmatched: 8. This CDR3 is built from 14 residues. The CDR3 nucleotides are TGTGCCAGTAAGGGACAGATCAACAATCAGCCCCAGCATTTT. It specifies CASKGQINNQPQHF.

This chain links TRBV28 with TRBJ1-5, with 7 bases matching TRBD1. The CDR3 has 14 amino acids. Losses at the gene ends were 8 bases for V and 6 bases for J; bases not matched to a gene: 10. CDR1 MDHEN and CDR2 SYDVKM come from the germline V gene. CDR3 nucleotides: TGTGCCAGCCTAAGTACAGGGGCGCGTCAGCCCCAGCATTTT. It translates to CASLSTGARQPQHF.

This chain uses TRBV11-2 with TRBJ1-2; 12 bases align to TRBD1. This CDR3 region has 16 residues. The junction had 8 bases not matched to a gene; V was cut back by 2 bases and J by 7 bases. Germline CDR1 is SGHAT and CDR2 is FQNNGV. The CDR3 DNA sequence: TGTGCCAGCAGCTTAATTCGGGGACAGGGGGCGAGTGGCTACACCTTC. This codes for CASSLIRGQGASGYTF.

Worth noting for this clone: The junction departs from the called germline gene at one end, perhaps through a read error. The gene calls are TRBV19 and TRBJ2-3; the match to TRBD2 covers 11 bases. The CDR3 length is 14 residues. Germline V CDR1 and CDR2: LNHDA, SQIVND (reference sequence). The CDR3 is CVSALSGRADTQYF. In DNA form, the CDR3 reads TGTGTCAGTGCCCTTAGCGGGAGGGCGGATACGCAGTATTTT.

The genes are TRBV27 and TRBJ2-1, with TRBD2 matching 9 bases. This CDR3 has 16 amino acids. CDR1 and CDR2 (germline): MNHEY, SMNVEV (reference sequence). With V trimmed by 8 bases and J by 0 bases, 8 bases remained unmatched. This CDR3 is CASLSGLASSYNEQFF. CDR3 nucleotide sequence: TGTGCCAGCCTCTCAGGACTAGCGAGCTCCTACAATGAGCAGTTCTTC.

CDR3 amino acids: CASSPLMTSGTQETQYF. The CDR3 bases are TGTGCCAGCAGTCCTCTGATGACTAGCGGGACTCAAGAGACCCAGTACTTC. The V and J genes are TRBV27 and TRBJ2-5, with 11 nucleotides matching TRBD2. V trimming: 5 bases; J trimming: 2 bases; junction bases outside the gene matches: 10. This CDR3 comprises 17 residues. Germline V gene data show CDR1 as MNHEY and CDR2 as SMNVEV (reference sequence).

The CDR3 sequence is CASSQDLVGSGSINEQFF. DNA for the CDR3: TGCGCCAGCAGCCAAGATTTAGTGGGTAGCGGGAGTATAAATGAGCAGTTCTTC. The V call is TRBV4-3, the J call TRBJ2-1; 9 bases are a match to TRBD2. The junction had 13 bases not matched to a gene; V was cut back by 0 bases and J by 7 bases. The germline gives CDR1 LGHNA, CDR2 YSLEER. The CDR3 sequence is 18 residues long.

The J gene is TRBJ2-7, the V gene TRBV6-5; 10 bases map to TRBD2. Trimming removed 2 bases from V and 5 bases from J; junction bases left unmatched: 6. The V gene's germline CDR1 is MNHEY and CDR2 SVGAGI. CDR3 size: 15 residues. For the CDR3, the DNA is TGTGCCAGCAGTTACGGGGCTAGCGGGAGAAACGAGCAGTACTTC. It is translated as CASSYGASGRNEQYF.

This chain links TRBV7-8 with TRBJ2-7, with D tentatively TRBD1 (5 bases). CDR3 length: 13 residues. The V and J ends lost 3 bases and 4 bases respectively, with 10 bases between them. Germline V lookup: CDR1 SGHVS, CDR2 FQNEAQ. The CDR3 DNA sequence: TGTGCCAGCAGCTTCGACAGATCATACGAGCAGTACGTC. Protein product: CASSFDRSYEQYV.

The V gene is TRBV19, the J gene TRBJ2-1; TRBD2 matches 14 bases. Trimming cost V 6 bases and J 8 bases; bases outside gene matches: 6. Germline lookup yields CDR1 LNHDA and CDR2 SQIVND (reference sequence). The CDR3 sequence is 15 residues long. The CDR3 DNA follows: TGTGCCAGTAGCCTTCGGGGACTAGCGGGAGATGAGCAGTTCTTC. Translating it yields CASSLRGLAGDEQFF.

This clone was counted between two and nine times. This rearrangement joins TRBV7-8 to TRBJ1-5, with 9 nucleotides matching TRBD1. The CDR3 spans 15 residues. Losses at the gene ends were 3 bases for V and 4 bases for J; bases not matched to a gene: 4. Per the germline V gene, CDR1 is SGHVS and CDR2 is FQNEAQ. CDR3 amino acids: CASSLSGTGNQPQHF. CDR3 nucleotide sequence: TGTGCCAGCAGCTTGTCCGGGACAGGGAATCAGCCCCAGCATTTT. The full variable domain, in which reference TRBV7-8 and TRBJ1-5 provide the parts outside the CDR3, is GAGVSQSPRYKVAKRGQDVALRCDPISGHVSLFWYQQALGQGPEFLTYFQNEAQLDKSGLPSDRFFAERPEGSVSTLKIQRTQQEDSAVYLCASSLSGTGNQPQHFGDGTRLSIL.